This is a list of T cell receptor beta chains from one sample in a study of breast tumors, draining lymph nodes, adjacent tissues. TCRdb reprocessed the multiplex PCR reads via MiXCR and lists one record per CDR3 protein. The sample consists of over 250,000 distinct CDR3 sequences, over 25% of them appearing once. What was sequenced was axillary lymph node tissue. The source is a female donor with breast cancer. Some clones in this sample may be carry-over from other donors' samples. Each CDR3 is given without its conserved first and last residue.

TRBJ2-7,TRBV2,ASSTGTSCLVEYEQY
TRBJ2-7,TRBV20-1,SARSGTSGSYEQY
TRBJ1-2,TRBV10-3,AISEQQGVGYT
TRBJ1-1,TRBV7-2,ASSLEGDMNTEAF
TRBJ1-4,TRBV20-1,SARSGGGYEKLF
TRBJ2-5,TRBV2,ASRVGREQETQY
TRBJ2-5,TRBV18,ASSPLIAGGQETQY
TRBJ1-3,TRBV7-8,ASSLGGSGNTIY
TRBJ1-5,TRBV7-2,ASSLGWDRNQPQH
TRBJ2-3,TRBV3-2,ASSPYRGSGRSTDTQY
TRBJ2-3,TRBV25-1,ARRRGLARRATQY
TRBJ2-1,TRBV6-1,ASHEYNEQF
TRBJ1-2,TRBV4-1,ASSHLPTGILYGYT
TRBJ1-1,TRBV28,ASSHGGTWTSRTEAF
TRBJ1-2,TRBV27,ASSLSWTAQTGYT
TRBJ1-5,TRBV6-2/TRBV6-3,ASSLGLYQPQH
TRBJ2-7,TRBV11-1,ASSLDLAQTYYEQY
TRBJ2-7,TRBV6-4,ASSAHRGGEQY
TRBJ2-1,TRBV5-4,ASSNLGTSGRSPF
TRBJ2-1,TRBV20-1,SGISGRAVTEQF
TRBJ2-3,TRBV5-1,ASSLSGISTDTQY
TRBJ2-7,TRBV12-3/TRBV12-4,ASSPRWTGGSYEQY
TRBJ2-1,TRBV7-9,ASSRRGGLLIYYNGQF
TRBJ2-7,TRBV12-3/TRBV12-4,ASSANSGRYRYEQY
TRBJ1-2,TRBV27,ASSFGPWGGYT
TRBJ2-3,TRBV28,ASSSKKDRVLADTQY
TRBJ2-5,TRBV4-3,ASSQGGGRETQY
TRBJ1-1,TRBV6-1,ASSEQPNTEAF
TRBJ2-7,TRBV20-1,SADGTSGRGIHEQY